This entry lists 23 T cell receptor beta chains sequenced from one sample in a study of T cell changes during pregnancy in multiple sclerosis. Using immunoSEQ multiplex PCR, the repertoire was profiled, and TCRdb retains in-frame clones only, with some absent. The sample yields roughly 50,000 clones, approximately 92% seen once. The sample was peripheral blood, taken after pregnancy. Receptor source: a female donor in good health, enrolled as a control in a pregnancy study.

The chain employs TRBV10-3 and TRBJ1-5, with D uncertain. Germline values: CDR1 ENHRY, CDR2 SYGVKD. The V end lost 0 bases, the J end lost 3 bases, and 15 bases lay between the germline ends. The CDR3 contains 17 residues. The CDR3 reads CAISESPTRRVNQPQHF. The CDR3 DNA reads TGTGCCATCAGTGAGTCCCCTACCAGGAGGGTCAATCAGCCCCAGCATTTT.

This sequence joins TRBV27 and TRBJ2-5, with 7 bases identical to TRBD1. Germline-derived CDR1 and CDR2 are MNHEY and SMNVEV (reference sequence). This CDR3 has 16 residues. V lost 5 bases, J lost 2 bases, and 11 bases stayed unmatched. CDR3 in DNA: TGTGCCAGCAGTCACCGGGTAATGGGACAGCAAGAGACCCAGTACTTC. This codes for CASSHRVMGQQETQYF.

V usage is TRBV5-6 and J usage is TRBJ1-6; D is unresolved. Germline V lookup: CDR1 SGHDT, CDR2 YYEEEE. Trimming cost V 0 bases and J 4 bases, with 11 bases left between them. The CDR3 covers 16 residues. The CDR3 sequence: CASSLAGSDYNSPLHF. The CDR3 DNA sequence: TGTGCCAGCAGCTTGGCAGGCTCAGATTATAATTCACCCCTCCACTTT.

The chain employs TRBV9 and TRBJ1-1; D uncertain. The CDR3 spans 14 residues. V shed 4 bases and J shed 5 bases, with 15 bases lying between them. CDR1 is SGDLS and CDR2 is YYNGEE in the germline V gene. The CDR3 nucleotides read TGTGCCAGCAGCCTTCTTGAGACTGATACTGAAGCTTTCTTT. Residues: CASSLLETDTEAFF.

The chain couples TRBV6-5 to TRBJ2-7; D is perhaps TRBD2 (6 bases). The germline V gene has CDR1 MNHEY and CDR2 SVGAGI. The V gene lost 6 bases and the J gene lost 0 bases, with 15 bases spanning the gap. The CDR3 covers 15 residues. CDR3 region: CASREKDYVSYEQYF. CDR3 bases: TGTGCCAGCAGGGAAAAGGACTATGTCTCCTACGAGCAGTACTTC.

The V call is TRBV29-1, the J call TRBJ1-1; TRBD1 is a possible D gene (5 bases). This CDR3 contains 12 residues. Germline assignment: CDR1 SQVTM and CDR2 ANQGSEA. Trimming cost V 4 bases and J 4 bases, with 10 bases left between them. The DNA of the CDR3 is TGCAGCGTTGCCGGGGGTAGCACTGAAGCTTTCTTT. This gives the protein CSVAGGSTEAFF.

This sequence joins TRBV18 and TRBJ2-1; 13 bases match TRBD2. V was clipped by 1 base and J by 8 bases; unmatched bases: 5. The germline V gene has CDR1 KGHSH and CDR2 LQKENI. This CDR3 comprises 16 residues. CDR3 loop: CASSPQGLAGAHEQFF. The DNA of the CDR3 is TGTGCCAGCTCACCACAAGGACTAGCGGGAGCCCATGAGCAGTTCTTC.

The chain has TRBV6-1 and TRBJ2-5, with D uncertain. V lost 7 bases and J lost 4, with 10 bases in between. The CDR3 extends over 12 amino acids. Germline V gene sequence: CDR1 MNHNS, CDR2 SASEGT. CDR3 region: CASILVGETQYF. The CDR3 nucleotides are TGTGCCAGCATCCTAGTCGGAGAGACCCAGTACTTC.

The V gene is TRBV5-8, the J gene TRBJ2-7, with TRBD2 as a possible D gene (7 bases). The CDR3 sequence is 16 residues long. V lost 4 bases and J 2 bases, leaving 19 bases between the germline ends. CDR1 SGHTS and CDR2 YDEGEE come from the germline V gene. The CDR3 is CASSAGARTYPYEQYF. In nucleotides, the CDR3 is TGTGCCAGCAGCGCGGGGGCGCGGACCTACCCCTACGAGCAGTACTTC.

This sequence joins TRBV9 and TRBJ2-5, with D uncertain. The germline V and J ends were trimmed by 1 base and 5 bases, with 9 bases remaining between them. This CDR3 has 13 amino acids. Looked up from germline, CDR1 is SGDLS and CDR2 is YYNGEE. The chain's CDR3 is CASSVSPLETQYF. CDR3 nucleotide sequence: TGTGCCAGCAGCGTATCCCCTCTTGAGACCCAGTACTTC.

V usage is TRBV10-1 and J usage is TRBJ2-4, with D tentatively TRBD1 (6 bases). This CDR3 contains 14 residues. The V gene lost 0 bases and the J gene lost 7 bases, with 10 bases spanning the gap. Looked up from germline, CDR1 is WNHNN and CDR2 is SYGVQD (reference sequence). CDR3 protein: CASSESSQGNIQYF. CDR3 nucleotide sequence: TGCGCCAGCAGTGAGTCGAGCCAGGGGAACATTCAGTACTTC.

The rearrangement joins TRBV7-2 to TRBJ2-7; 8 positions match TRBD1. This CDR3 has 15 amino acids. V lost 6 bases and J lost 2; bases outside the gene matches: 9. Germline assignment: CDR1 SGHTA and CDR2 FQGNSA. This CDR3 reads CASSTTGGLTYEQYF. The CDR3, as DNA: TGTGCCAGCAGTACCACAGGGGGTCTAACCTACGAGCAGTACTTC.

The chain joins TRBV4-2 to TRBJ1-2; D ambiguous. Deletions cut 1 base from V and 3 bases from J, with 24 bases between. Per the germline V gene, CDR1 is LGHNA and CDR2 is YNFKEQ. The CDR3 extends over 19 amino acids. CDR3: CASSQAVTGLSARDYGYTF. The CDR3 DNA reads TGTGCCAGCAGCCAAGCCGTAACCGGACTGTCGGCTAGGGACTATGGCTACACCTTC.

The V call is TRBV6-1, the J call TRBJ2-2; perhaps TRBD1 as D (5 bases). CDR3 size: 16 residues. The V gene's germline CDR1 is MNHNS and CDR2 SASEGT. V was cut by 0 bases and J by 4 bases, with 12 bases left in between. The CDR3 loop reads CASSEADTRTTGELFF. The CDR3 coding sequence is TGTGCCAGCAGTGAAGCGGACACCAGGACCACCGGGGAGCTGTTTTTT.

This sequence joins TRBV19 and TRBJ2-3, with D perhaps TRBD1 (5 bases). The CDR3 has 13 amino acids. With 3 bases removed from V and 6 bases from J, the gap between germline ends came to 10 bases. Looked up from germline, CDR1 is LNHDA and CDR2 is SQIVND (reference sequence). The CDR3 here is CASSMTESDTQYF. As DNA, the CDR3 is TGTGCCAGTAGTATGACAGAATCCGATACGCAGTATTTT. Complete variable domain (other parts from reference TRBV19 and TRBJ2-3): DGGITQSPKYLFRKEGQNVTLSCEQNLNHDAMYWYRQDPGQGLRLIYYSQIVNDFQKGDIAEGYSVSREKKESFPLTVTSAQKNPTAFYLCASSMTESDTQYFGPGTRLTVL.

The V gene is TRBV7-9, the J gene TRBJ1-4; weak D call: TRBD1 (5 bases). Trimming pared 7 bases from V and 3 bases from J, leaving 15 bases between. This CDR3 is built from 15 residues. From germline, CDR1 is SEHNR and CDR2 FQNEAQ (reference sequence). CDR3 sequence: CASTRTGVANEKLFF. The CDR3 nucleotides are TGTGCCAGCACCCGGACGGGGGTAGCTAATGAAAAACTGTTTTTT.

The chain couples TRBV5-1 to TRBJ2-2; 11 nucleotides line up with TRBD2. The germline CDR1 and CDR2 sequences are SGHRS and YFSETQ. V trimming: 1 base; J trimming: 0 bases; junction bases outside the gene matches: 5. This CDR3 comprises 18 residues. The CDR3 sequence: CASSLLASGRTNTGELFF. The CDR3 DNA reads TGCGCCAGCAGCTTGTTAGCTAGCGGGAGGACGAACACCGGGGAGCTGTTTTTT.

The chain employs TRBV4-1 and TRBJ2-7; 10 nucleotides agree with TRBD1. The junction had 11 bases not matched to a gene; V was cut back by 1 base and J by 2 bases. Per germline, CDR1 MGHRA and CDR2 YSYEKL. The CDR3 is 18 amino acids. The CDR3 reads CASSQGGNRQGAAYEQYF. In nucleotides, the CDR3 is TGCGCCAGCAGCCAAGGGGGCAACCGACAGGGGGCGGCCTACGAGCAGTACTTC.

This clone was recorded once. The chain combines TRBV7-2 with TRBJ2-3; tentative D call: TRBD2 (6 bases). Germline V gives CDR1 SGHTA, CDR2 FQGNSA. V lost 8 bases and J 4 bases, leaving 16 bases between the germline ends. The CDR3 covers 14 residues. DNA of the CDR3: TGTGCCAGCTCAACCGGAGGGGCGGCAGATACGCAGTATTTT. Encoded protein: CASSTGGAADTQYF.

The CDR3 DNA sequence: TGTGCCAGCAGCTTCCGGGGGGGTGGGGAGATTCAAGAGACCCAGTACTTC. It codes for CASSFRGGGEIQETQYF. This rearrangement joins TRBV7-9 to TRBJ2-5; TRBD2 matches at 8 bases. The CDR3 spans 17 residues. Germline CDR1 is SEHNR and CDR2 is FQNEAQ (reference sequence). V was pared by 3 bases and J by 2 bases, with 11 bases of the junction left unmatched.

This chain joins TRBV27 and TRBJ2-1; 9 bases agree with TRBD2. The J segment lost 10 bases and the V segment lost 2 bases, leaving 9 bases of the junction unmatched. Per germline, CDR1 MNHEY and CDR2 SMNVEV (reference sequence). The CDR3 contains 15 residues. The CDR3 protein is CASSLAGGGLGEQFF. CDR3 DNA sequence: TGTGCCAGCAGTTTAGCGGGAGGGGGACTAGGAGAGCAGTTCTTC.

The rearrangement joins TRBV29-1 to TRBJ2-3; D unresolved. The CDR3 is 10 amino acids. The germline gives CDR1 SQVTM, CDR2 ANQGSEA. V lost 6 bases and J 1 base, leaving 2 bases between the germline ends. The CDR3 DNA is TGCAGCGTCGGCACAGATACGCAGTATTTT. It codes for CSVGTDTQYF.

J is TRBJ1-2 and V is TRBV5-1; D perhaps matches TRBD1 (5 bases). Germline CDR1 reads SGHRS; CDR2 reads YFSETQ. With 0 bases removed from V and 8 bases from J, the gap between germline ends came to 14 bases. The length of the CDR3 is 14 residues. CDR3 in DNA: TGCGCCAGCAGCTTGGAAGTGGCTGGGGGGGGCTACACCTTC. It translates to CASSLEVAGGGYTF. Complete variable domain (other parts from reference TRBV5-1 and TRBJ1-2): KAGVTQTPRYLIKTRGQQVTLSCSPISGHRSVSWYQQTPGQGLQFLFEYFSETQRNKGNFPGRFSGRQFSNSRSEMNVSTLELGDSALYLCASSLEVAGGGYTFGSGTRLTVV.